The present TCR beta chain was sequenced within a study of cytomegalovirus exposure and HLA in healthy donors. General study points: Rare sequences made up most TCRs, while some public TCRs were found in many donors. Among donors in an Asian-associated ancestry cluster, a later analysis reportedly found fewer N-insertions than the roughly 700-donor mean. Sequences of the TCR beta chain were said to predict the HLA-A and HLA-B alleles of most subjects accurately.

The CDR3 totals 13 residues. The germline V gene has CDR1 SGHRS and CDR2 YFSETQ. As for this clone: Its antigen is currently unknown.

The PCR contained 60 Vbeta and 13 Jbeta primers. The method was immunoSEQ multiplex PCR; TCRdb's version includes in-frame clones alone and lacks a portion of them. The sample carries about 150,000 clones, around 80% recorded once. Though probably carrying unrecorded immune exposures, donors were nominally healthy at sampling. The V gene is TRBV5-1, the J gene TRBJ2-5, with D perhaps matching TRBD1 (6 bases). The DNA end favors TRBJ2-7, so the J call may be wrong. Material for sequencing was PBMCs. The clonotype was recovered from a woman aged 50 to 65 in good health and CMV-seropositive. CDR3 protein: CASSSRGGYEQYF. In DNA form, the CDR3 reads TGCGCCAGCAGCTCCAGGGGTGGGTACGAGCAGTACTTC.